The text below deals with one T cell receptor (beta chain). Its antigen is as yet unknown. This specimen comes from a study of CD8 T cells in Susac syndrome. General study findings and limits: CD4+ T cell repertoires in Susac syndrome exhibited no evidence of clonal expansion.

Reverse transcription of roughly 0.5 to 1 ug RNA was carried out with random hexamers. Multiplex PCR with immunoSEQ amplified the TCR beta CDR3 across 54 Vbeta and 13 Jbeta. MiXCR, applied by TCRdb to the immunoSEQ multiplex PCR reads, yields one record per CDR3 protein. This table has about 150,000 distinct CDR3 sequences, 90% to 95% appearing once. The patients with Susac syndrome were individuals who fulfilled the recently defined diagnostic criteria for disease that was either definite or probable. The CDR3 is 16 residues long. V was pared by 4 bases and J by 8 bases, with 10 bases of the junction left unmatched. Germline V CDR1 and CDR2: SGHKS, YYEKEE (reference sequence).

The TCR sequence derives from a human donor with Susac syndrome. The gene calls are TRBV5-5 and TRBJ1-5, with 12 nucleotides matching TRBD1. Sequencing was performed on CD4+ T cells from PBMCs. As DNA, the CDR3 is TGTGCCAGCAGCGCGTGGGACAGGGGGCTCACGGAGCCCCAGCATTTT. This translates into CASSAWDRGLTEPQHF.